The 18 T cell receptor beta chains in this list originate from one sample, sequenced in a study of circulating and synovial CD4+ cells in juvenile arthritis (dated by TCRdb to the mid-2010s). Libraries were built with the immunoSEQ multiplex PCR assay. Not all clones reach the TCRdb copy of this immuneACCESS table, which keeps in-frame sequences only. Checked studies attribute under half of the gap to unresolved V genes and leave the rest unexplained. This sample has about 32,000 clones in its table, and around 93% of those were observed once. 2.9% of the sample is held by the ten biggest clonotypes. Material for sequencing was CD4+ T cells from blood. All receptors derive from a human donor with juvenile idiopathic arthritis.

This chain uses TRBV7-3 with TRBJ2-7; D possibly corresponds to TRBD2 (5 bases). With 5 bases removed from V and 5 bases from J, the gap between germline ends came to 22 bases. Per the germline V gene, CDR1 is SGHTA and CDR2 is FQGTGA. CDR3 size: 16 residues. Written as DNA, the CDR3 is TGTGCCAGCAGCCCGATGGGCACGGACTCTATCCACGAGCAGTACTTC. As protein: CASSPMGTDSIHEQYF.

The CDR3 sequence: CASSLKTGTSSFSYNEQFF. CDR3 bases: TGTGCCAGCAGCTTGAAGACAGGGACCAGCTCATTCTCCTACAATGAGCAGTTCTTC. This chain uses TRBV11-3 with TRBJ2-1, with 7 bases that match TRBD1. The V gene end was trimmed by 3 bases and the J gene end by 0 bases; junction bases not matched to a gene: 14. Per the germline V gene, CDR1 is SGHNT and CDR2 is YENEEA. This CDR3 is 19 amino acids long.

CDR3 coding DNA: TGTGCCAGCAGTTTACGCGAGGGACAGGGGAATGAAAAACTGTTTTTT. Translated: CASSLREGQGNEKLFF. The chain is built from TRBV28 and TRBJ1-4, with 10 bases matching TRBD1. The length of the CDR3 is 16 residues. Per germline, CDR1 MDHEN and CDR2 SYDVKM. J gave up 5 bases and V 2 bases, and 5 bases lay outside the gene matches.

This clone was seen more than once but under ten times. The chain links TRBV2 to TRBJ2-7, with unresolved D. The CDR3 contains 11 residues. The germline CDR1 and CDR2 sequences are SNHLY and FYNNEI. The ends were cut back, 5 bases at V and 3 bases at J, with 5 bases in the middle. CDR3 in amino acids: CASSPIYEQYF. The CDR3 DNA is TGTGCCAGCAGTCCTATCTACGAGCAGTACTTC.

The chain uses TRBV5-4 and TRBJ2-7; D possibly corresponds to TRBD2 (6 bases). This CDR3 has 14 amino acids. Germline V gene data show CDR1 as SGHNT and CDR2 as YYREEE (reference sequence). V was cut by 0 bases and J by 7 bases, with 14 bases left in between. The DNA for the CDR3 is TGTGCCAGCAGCTTGGACAGGTCCCGGGGGGAGCAGTACTTC. Protein: CASSLDRSRGEQYF.

The V call is TRBV18, the J call TRBJ2-1, with a possible D match to TRBD2 (5 bases). CDR1 and CDR2 from the germline V gene are KGHSH and LQKENI. Between the trimmed V and J ends, which lost 3 bases and 0 bases, there was a span of 12 bases. The CDR3 contains 16 residues. The CDR3 loop reads CASSPPVANSYNEQFF. CDR3 DNA: TGTGCCAGCTCACCCCCGGTAGCGAACTCCTACAATGAGCAGTTCTTC.

This chain links TRBV11-2 with TRBJ2-1; D gene ambiguous. V shed 5 bases and J shed 2 bases, with 13 bases lying between them. This CDR3 is 15 amino acids long. Germline V CDR1 and CDR2: SGHAT, FQNNGV. CDR3 protein: CASSARVQTYNEQFF. The CDR3 region has the DNA TGTGCCAGCAGCGCCCGGGTCCAAACCTACAATGAGCAGTTCTTC.

This clone is a singleton in its sample. The gene calls are TRBV5-1 and TRBJ2-1; 10 bases are a match to TRBD2. Germline V gene data show CDR1 as SGHRS and CDR2 as YFSETQ. Germline trimming cut 6 bases from V and 1 base from J; bases unmatched to any gene: 13. CDR3 length: 18 amino acids. CDR3 in DNA: TGCGCCAGCACGCGGGGGTCACTAGCGGGAAGGTCCTACAATGAGCAGTTCTTC. The encoded protein is CASTRGSLAGRSYNEQFF.

The V and J genes are TRBV9 and TRBJ2-7, with 7 bases lining up with TRBD2. CDR1 and CDR2 (germline): SGDLS, YYNGEE. This CDR3 spans 15 amino acids. V lost 6 bases and J lost 0; bases outside the gene matches: 9. The CDR3 loop reads CASTAWGGSSYEQYF. Here the CDR3 DNA reads TGTGCCAGCACCGCGTGGGGGGGGAGCTCCTACGAGCAGTACTTC.

V usage is TRBV10-3 and J usage is TRBJ2-1, with 10 bases that match TRBD2. Germline CDR1 is ENHRY and CDR2 is SYGVKD. Losses at the gene ends were 0 bases for V and 6 bases for J; bases not matched to a gene: 8. This CDR3 has 17 residues. CDR3 DNA sequence: TGTGCCATCAGTGAGTCTAGAGCGGGAGGGCCTGGCAATGAGCAGTTCTTC. It encodes CAISESRAGGPGNEQFF.

Comment on this clone: A junction end diverges from the germline sequence, so it may reflect a read error. The chain is built from TRBV5-1 and TRBJ2-7; D gene ambiguous. The CDR3 runs 14 residues. In germline, CDR1 is SGHRS, CDR2 YFSETQ. The CDR3: CASSSSLSSYERYF. Written as DNA, the CDR3 is TGCGCCAGCAGCTCCAGCCTATCCTCCTACGAGCGGTACTTC.

This sequence joins TRBV27 and TRBJ1-4; TRBD1 matches 7 bases. Trimming at V came to 6 bases and at J to 0 bases, leaving 10 bases not matched to a gene. The CDR3 has 17 residues. Germline CDR1 reads MNHEY; CDR2 reads SMNVEV (reference sequence). CDR3 amino acids: CASRVTGWLTTNEKLFF. The CDR3 nucleotides read TGTGCCAGCAGGGTGACAGGGTGGCTGACAACTAATGAAAAACTGTTTTTT. Drawing the rest from reference TRBV27 and TRBJ1-4, the complete variable domain is EAQVTQNPRYLITVTGKKLTVTCSQNMNHEYMSWYRQDPGLGLRQIYYSMNVEVTDKGDVPEGYKVSRKEKRNFPLILESPSPNQTSLYFCASRVTGWLTTNEKLFFGSGTQLSVL.

V usage is TRBV4-1 and J usage is TRBJ2-7; D might be TRBD2 (5 bases). The V and J ends lost 4 bases and 4 bases respectively, with 11 bases between them. Germline CDR1 MGHRA, CDR2 YSYEKL. The CDR3 contains 13 residues. CDR3 loop: CASSPRTGYEQYF. CDR3 coding DNA: TGCGCCAGCAGCCCACGGACGGGGTACGAGCAGTACTTC.

A remark on this clone: Sequence at one end of the junction differs from germline and may be a read error. The rearrangement links TRBV11-2 to TRBJ1-5; D not certain. The length of the CDR3 is 13 residues. Per germline, CDR1 SGHAT and CDR2 FQNNGV. As DNA, the CDR3 is TGTGCCAGCAGCCTAGACACTAATCAGCCCCAGCATTTT. It yields the protein CASSLDTNQPQHF.

The rearrangement joins TRBV27 to TRBJ2-5; TRBD2 aligns across 7 bases. Losses at the gene ends were 8 bases for V and 5 bases for J; bases not matched to a gene: 14. The CDR3 length is 15 residues. The germline V gene encodes CDR1 MNHEY and CDR2 SMNVEV (reference sequence). CDR3 DNA sequence: TGTGCCAGCCGTACCCGAGGGCGGGAGTATGAGACCCAGTACTTC. Amino acid sequence: CASRTRGREYETQYF.

In DNA form, the CDR3 reads TGTGCCAGCAGCCTGACTAGCAGTACAGGGGAGCTGTTTTTT. It codes for CASSLTSSTGELFF. This chain links TRBV6-5 with TRBJ2-2, with 7 bases identical to TRBD2. In germline, CDR1 is MNHEY, CDR2 SVGAGI. The ends lost 6 bases at V and 8 bases at J; junction bases unmatched: 9. The CDR3 contains 14 residues.

The chain employs TRBV7-7 and TRBJ2-2; tentative D call: TRBD1 (5 bases). V was cut by 4 bases and J by 6 bases, with 12 bases left in between. The CDR3 runs to 14 residues. CDR1 and CDR2 from the germline V gene are SSHAT and FNYEAQ (reference sequence). The CDR3 DNA follows: TGTGCCAGCAGCTCCGTGGGGCTCGCCGGGGAGCTGTTTTTT. Amino acids: CASSSVGLAGELFF.

The gene calls are TRBV5-5 and TRBJ1-4; tentatively, D is TRBD1 (5 bases). Germline V gene data show CDR1 as SGHKS and CDR2 as YYEKEE (reference sequence). Trimming cost V 0 bases and J 3 bases, with 12 bases left between them. The CDR3 has 16 amino acids. The CDR3, as DNA: TGTGCCAGCAGCTTGGGGGGGGTACAGTCTAATGAAAAACTGTTTTTT. This translates into CASSLGGVQSNEKLFF. The full variable domain, its missing parts supplied by reference TRBV5-5 and TRBJ1-4, is DAGVTQSPTHLIKTRGQQVTLRCSPISGHKSVSWYQQVLGQGPQFIFQYYEKEERGRGNFPDRFSARQFPNYSSELNVNALLLGDSALYLCASSLGGVQSNEKLFFGSGTQLSVL.